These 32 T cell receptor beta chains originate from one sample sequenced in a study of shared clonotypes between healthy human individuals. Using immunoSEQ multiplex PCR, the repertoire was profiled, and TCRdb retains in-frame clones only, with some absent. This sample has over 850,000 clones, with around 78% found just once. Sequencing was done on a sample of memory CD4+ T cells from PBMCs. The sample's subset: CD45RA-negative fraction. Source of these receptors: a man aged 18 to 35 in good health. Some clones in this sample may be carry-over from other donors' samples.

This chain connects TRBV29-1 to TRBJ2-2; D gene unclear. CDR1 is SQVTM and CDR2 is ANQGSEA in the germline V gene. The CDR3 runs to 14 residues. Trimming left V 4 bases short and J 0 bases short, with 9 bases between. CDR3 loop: CSVAHRANTGELFF. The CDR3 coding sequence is TGCAGCGTTGCCCATAGGGCGAACACCGGGGAGCTGTTTTTT.

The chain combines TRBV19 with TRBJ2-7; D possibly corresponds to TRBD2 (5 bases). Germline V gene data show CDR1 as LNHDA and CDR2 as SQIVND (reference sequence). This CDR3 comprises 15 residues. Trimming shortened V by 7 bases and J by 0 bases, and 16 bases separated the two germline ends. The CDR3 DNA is TGTGCCAGTAAGGGAGTAGGCGCGGGCTCCTACGAGCAGTACTTC. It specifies CASKGVGAGSYEQYF. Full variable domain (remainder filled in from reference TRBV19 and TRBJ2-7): DGGITQSPKYLFRKEGQNVTLSCEQNLNHDAMYWYRQDPGQGLRLIYYSQIVNDFQKGDIAEGYSVSREKKESFPLTVTSAQKNPTAFYLCASKGVGAGSYEQYFGPGTRLTVT.

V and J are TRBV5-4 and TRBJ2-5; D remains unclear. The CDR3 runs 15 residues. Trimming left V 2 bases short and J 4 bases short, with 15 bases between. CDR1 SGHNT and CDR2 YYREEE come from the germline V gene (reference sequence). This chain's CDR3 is CASSLSPQVGETQYF. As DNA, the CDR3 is TGTGCCAGCAGCTTAAGCCCACAAGTAGGAGAGACCCAGTACTTC.

CDR3 DNA: TGTGCCAGCAGTTTATCCGGGGGAGGGCCCTACAATGAGCAGTTCTTC. This translates into CASSLSGGGPYNEQFF. This rearrangement joins TRBV28 to TRBJ2-1; 7 nucleotides agree with TRBD2. Germline loops: CDR1 MDHEN, CDR2 SYDVKM. V was clipped by 1 base and J by 2 bases; unmatched bases: 5. The CDR3 totals 16 residues.

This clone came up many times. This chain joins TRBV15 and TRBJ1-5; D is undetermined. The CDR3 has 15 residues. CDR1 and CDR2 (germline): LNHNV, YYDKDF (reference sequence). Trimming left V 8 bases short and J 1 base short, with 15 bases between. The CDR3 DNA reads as TGTGCCACCTATCCGGCAGGTTCCAGCAATCAGCCCCAGCATTTT. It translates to CATYPAGSSNQPQHF.

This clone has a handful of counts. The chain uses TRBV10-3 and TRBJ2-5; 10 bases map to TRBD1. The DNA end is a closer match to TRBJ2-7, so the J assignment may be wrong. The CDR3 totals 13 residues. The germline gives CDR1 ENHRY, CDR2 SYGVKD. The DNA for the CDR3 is TGTGCCATCACTGGGGACAGGGGCTACGAGCAGTACTTC. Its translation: CAITGDRGYEQYF.

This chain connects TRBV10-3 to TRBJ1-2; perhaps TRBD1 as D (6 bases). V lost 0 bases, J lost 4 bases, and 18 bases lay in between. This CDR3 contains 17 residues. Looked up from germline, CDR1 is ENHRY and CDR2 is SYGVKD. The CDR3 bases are TGTGCCATCAGTGAGTCGGGGAAGGGGGTCGGTCTCTATGGCTACACCTTC. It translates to CAISESGKGVGLYGYTF.

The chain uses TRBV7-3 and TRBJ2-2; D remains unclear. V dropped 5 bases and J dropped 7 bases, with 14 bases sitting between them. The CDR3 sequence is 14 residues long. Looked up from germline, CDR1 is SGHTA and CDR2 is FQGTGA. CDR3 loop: CASSPRRGDGELFF. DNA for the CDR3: TGTGCCAGCAGCCCCCGGCGAGGTGACGGGGAGCTGTTTTTT. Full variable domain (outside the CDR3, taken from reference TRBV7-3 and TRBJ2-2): GAGVSQTPSNKVTEKGKYVELRCDPISGHTALYWYRQSLGQGPEFLIYFQGTGAADDSGLPNDRFFAVRPEGSVSTLKIQRTERGDSAVYLCASSPRRGDGELFFGEGSRLTVL.

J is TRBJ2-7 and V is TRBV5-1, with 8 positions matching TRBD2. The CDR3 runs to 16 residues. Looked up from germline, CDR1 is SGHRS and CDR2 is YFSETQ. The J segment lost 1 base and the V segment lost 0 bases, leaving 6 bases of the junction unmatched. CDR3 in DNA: TGCGCCAGCAGCTTGGGTGGTAGCGGGAATTCCTACGAGCAGTACTTC. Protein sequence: CASSLGGSGNSYEQYF.

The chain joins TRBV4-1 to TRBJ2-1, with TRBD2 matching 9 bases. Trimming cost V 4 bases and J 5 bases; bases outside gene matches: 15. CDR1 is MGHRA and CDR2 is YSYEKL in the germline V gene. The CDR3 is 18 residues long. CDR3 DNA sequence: TGCGCCAGCAGCCGCCTGGCTAGCGGGACCTTCCCCAACAATGAGCAGTTCTTC. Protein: CASSRLASGTFPNNEQFF.

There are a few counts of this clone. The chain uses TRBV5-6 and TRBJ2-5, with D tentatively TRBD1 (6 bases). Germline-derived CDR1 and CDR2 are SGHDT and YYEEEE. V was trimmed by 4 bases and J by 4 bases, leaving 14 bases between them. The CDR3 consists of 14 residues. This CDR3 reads CASSTNRVGETQYF. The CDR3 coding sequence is TGTGCCAGCAGCACAAACAGGGTCGGAGAGACCCAGTACTTC.

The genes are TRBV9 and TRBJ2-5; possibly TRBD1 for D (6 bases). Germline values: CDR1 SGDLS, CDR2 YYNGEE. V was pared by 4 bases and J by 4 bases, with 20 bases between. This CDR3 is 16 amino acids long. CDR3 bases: TGTGCCAGCAGCCCAGCCACCACTACAGGGTTAGAGACCCAGTACTTC. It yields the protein CASSPATTTGLETQYF.

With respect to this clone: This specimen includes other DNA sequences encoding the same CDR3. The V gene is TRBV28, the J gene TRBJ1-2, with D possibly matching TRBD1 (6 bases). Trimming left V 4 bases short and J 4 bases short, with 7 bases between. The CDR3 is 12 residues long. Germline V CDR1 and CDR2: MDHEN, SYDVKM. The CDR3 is CASSSDSYGYTF. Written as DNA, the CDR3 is TGTGCCAGCAGTTCGGACAGCTATGGCTACACCTTC.

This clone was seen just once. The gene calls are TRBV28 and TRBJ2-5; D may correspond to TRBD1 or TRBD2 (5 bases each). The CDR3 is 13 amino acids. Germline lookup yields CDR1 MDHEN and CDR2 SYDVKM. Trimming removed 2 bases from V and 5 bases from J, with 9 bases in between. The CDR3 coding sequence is TGTGCCAGCAGTTTAGAGGGGATCGAGACCCAGTACTTC. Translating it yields CASSLEGIETQYF.

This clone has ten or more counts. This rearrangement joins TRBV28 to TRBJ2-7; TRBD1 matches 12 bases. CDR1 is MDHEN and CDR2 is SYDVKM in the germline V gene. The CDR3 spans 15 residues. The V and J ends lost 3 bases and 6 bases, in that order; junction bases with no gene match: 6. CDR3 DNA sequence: TGTGCCAGCAGTTTGCCCGGGACAGGGGGCACCGAGCAGTACTTC. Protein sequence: CASSLPGTGGTEQYF.

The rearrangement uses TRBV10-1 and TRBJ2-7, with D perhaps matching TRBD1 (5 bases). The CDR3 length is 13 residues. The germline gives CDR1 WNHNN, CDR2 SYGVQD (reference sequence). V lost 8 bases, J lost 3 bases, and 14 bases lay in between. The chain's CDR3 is CASRTSRDYEQYF. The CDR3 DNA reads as TGCGCCAGCCGGACATCCCGAGACTACGAGCAGTACTTC.

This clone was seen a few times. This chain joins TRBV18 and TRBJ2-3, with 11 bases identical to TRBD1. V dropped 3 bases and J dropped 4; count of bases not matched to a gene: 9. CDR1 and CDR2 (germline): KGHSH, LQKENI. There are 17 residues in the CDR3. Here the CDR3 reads CASSPGGGTGGSDTQYF. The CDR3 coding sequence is TGTGCCAGCTCACCCGGAGGAGGGACAGGGGGATCAGATACGCAGTATTTT.

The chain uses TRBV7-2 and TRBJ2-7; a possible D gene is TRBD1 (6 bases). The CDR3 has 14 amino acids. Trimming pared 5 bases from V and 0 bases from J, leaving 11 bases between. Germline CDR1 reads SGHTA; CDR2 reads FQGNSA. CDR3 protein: CASSRDTLSYEQYF. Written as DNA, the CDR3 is TGTGCCAGCAGCCGGGACACCCTCTCCTACGAGCAGTACTTC. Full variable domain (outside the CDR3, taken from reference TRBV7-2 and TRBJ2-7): GAGVSQSPSNKVTEKGKDVELRCDPISGHTALYWYRQSLGQGLEFLIYFQGNSAPDKSGLPSDRFSAERTGGSVSTLTIQRTQQEDSAVYLCASSRDTLSYEQYFGPGTRLTVT.

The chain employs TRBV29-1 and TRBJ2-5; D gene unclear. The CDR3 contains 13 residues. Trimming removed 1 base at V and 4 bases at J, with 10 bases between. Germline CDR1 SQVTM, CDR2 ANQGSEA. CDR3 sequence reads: CSVEAFTRETQYF. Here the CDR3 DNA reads TGCAGCGTTGAAGCTTTTACCCGAGAGACCCAGTACTTC.

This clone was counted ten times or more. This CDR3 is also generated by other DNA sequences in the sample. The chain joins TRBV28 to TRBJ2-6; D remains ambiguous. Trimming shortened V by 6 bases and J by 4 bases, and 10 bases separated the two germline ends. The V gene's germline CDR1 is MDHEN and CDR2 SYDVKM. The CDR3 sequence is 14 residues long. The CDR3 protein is CASSQSSGANVLTF. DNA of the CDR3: TGTGCCAGCAGCCAAAGTTCAGGGGCCAACGTCCTGACTTTC.

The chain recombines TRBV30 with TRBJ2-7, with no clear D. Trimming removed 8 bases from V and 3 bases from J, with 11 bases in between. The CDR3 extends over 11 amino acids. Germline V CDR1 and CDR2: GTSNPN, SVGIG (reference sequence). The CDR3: CAGRKGYEQYF. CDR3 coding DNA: TGTGCCGGTCGGAAGGGCTACGAGCAGTACTTC.

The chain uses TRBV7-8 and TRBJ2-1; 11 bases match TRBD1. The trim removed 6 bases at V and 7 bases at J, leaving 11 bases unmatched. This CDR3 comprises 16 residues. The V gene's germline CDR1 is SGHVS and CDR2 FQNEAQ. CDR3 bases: TGTGCCAGCAGTAACCGAGGACAGGGGGCGTCGAATGAGCAGTTCTTC. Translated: CASSNRGQGASNEQFF.

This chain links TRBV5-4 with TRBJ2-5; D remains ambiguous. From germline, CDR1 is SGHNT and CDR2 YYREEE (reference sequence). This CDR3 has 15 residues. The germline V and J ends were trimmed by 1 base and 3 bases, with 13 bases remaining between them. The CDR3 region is CASSLTAVREETQYF. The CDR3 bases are TGTGCCAGCAGCTTGACTGCAGTTCGGGAAGAGACCCAGTACTTC.

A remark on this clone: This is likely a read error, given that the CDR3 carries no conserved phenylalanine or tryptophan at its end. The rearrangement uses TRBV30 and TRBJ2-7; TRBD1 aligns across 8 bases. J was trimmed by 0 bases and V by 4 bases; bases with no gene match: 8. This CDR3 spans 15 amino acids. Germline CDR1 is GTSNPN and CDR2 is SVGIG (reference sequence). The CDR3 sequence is CAWNVRDRSSYEQYS. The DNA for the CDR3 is TGTGCCTGGAACGTACGGGACAGGAGCTCCTACGAGCAGTACTCC.

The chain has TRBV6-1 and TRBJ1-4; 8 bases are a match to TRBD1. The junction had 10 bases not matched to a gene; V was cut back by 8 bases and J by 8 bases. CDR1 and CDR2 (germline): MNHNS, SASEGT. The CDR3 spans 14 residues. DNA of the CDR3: TGTGCCAGCGGCGGCAGGGGGCAGGGAGAAAAACTGTTTTTT. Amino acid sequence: CASGGRGQGEKLFF.

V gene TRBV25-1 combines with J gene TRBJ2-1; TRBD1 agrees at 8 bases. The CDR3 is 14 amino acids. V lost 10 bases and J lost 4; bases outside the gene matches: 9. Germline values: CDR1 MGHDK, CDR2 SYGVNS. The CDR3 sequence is CATYGQGGYNEQFF. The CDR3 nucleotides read TGTGCCACCTACGGACAGGGTGGTTACAATGAGCAGTTCTTC.

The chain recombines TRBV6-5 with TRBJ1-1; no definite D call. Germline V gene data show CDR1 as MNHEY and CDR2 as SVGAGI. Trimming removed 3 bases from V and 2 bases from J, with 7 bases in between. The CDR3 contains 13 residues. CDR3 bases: TGTGCCAGCAGTTATACAGCAAACACTGAAGCTTTCTTT. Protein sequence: CASSYTANTEAFF.

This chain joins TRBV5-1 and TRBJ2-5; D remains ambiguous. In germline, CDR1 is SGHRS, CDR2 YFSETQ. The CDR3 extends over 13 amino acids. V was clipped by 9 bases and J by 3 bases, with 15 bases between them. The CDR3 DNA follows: TGCGCCACATCCGCGCAGGCCGAAGAGACCCAGTACTTC. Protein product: CATSAQAEETQYF. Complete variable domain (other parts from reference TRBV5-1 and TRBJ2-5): KAGVTQTPRYLIKTRGQQVTLSCSPISGHRSVSWYQQTPGQGLQFLFEYFSETQRNKGNFPGRFSGRQFSNSRSEMNVSTLELGDSALYLCATSAQAEETQYFGPGTRLLVL.

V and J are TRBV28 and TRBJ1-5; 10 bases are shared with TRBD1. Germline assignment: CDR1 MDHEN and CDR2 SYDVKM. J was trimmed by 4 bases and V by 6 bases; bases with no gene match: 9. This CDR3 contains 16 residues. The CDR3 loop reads CASSPRDRGRNQPQHF. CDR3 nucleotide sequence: TGTGCCAGCAGCCCCCGGGACAGGGGACGGAATCAGCCCCAGCATTTT.

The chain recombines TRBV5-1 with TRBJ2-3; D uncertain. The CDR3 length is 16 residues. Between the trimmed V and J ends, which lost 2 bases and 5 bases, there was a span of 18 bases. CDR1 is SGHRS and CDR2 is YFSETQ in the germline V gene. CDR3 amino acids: CASSLIWPENQDTQYF. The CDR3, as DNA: TGCGCCAGCAGCTTAATTTGGCCGGAGAATCAAGATACGCAGTATTTT.

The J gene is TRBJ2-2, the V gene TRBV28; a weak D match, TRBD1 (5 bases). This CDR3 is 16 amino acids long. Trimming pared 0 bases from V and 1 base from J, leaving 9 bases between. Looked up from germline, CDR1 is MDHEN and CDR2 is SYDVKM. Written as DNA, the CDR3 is TGTGCCAGCAGTTTATGGGGCCAGGGGAACACCGGGGAGCTGTTTTTT. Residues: CASSLWGQGNTGELFF.

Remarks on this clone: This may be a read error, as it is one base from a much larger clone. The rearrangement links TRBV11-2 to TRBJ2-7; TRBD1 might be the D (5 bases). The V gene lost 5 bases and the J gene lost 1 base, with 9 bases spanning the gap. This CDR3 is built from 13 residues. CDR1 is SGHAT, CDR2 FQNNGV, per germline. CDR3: CASSPDRSYEQYF. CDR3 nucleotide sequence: TGTGCCAGCAGCCCCGACAGATCCTACGAGCAGTACTTC.